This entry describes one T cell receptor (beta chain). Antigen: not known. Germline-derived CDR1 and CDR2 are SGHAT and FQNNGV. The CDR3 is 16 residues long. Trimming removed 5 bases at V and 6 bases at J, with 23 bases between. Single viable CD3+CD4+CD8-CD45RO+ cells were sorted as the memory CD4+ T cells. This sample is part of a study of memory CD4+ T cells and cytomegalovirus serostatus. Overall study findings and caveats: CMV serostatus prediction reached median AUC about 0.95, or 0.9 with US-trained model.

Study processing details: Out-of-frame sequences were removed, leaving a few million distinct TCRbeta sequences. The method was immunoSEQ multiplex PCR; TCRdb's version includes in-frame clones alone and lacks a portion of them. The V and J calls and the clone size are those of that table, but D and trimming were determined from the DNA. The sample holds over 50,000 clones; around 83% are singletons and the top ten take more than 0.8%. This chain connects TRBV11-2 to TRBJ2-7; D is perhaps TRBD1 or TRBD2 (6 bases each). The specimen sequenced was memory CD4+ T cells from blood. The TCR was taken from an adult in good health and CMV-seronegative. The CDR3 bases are TGTGCCAGCAGCCCAAGATCGGGGGCCCAGGTCGGCGAGCAGTACTTC. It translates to CASSPRSGAQVGEQYF.